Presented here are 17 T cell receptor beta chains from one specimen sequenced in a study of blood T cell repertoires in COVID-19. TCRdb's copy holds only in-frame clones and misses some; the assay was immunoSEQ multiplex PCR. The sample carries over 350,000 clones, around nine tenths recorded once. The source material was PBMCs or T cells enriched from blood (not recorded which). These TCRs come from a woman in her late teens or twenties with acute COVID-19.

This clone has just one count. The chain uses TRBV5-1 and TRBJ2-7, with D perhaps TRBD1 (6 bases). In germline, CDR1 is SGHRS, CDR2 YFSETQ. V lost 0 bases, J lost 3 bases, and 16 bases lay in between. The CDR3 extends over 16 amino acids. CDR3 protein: CASSLGDLQGIYEQYF. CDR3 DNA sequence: TGCGCCAGCAGCTTGGGGGATTTACAGGGAATCTACGAGCAGTACTTC.

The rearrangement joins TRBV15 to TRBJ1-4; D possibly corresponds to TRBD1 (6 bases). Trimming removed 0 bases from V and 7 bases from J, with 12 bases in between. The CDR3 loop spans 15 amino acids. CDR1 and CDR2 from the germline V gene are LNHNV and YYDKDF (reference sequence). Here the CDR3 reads CATSRDILGAEKLFF. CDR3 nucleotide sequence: TGTGCCACCAGCAGAGATATCCTGGGGGCTGAAAAACTGTTTTTT.

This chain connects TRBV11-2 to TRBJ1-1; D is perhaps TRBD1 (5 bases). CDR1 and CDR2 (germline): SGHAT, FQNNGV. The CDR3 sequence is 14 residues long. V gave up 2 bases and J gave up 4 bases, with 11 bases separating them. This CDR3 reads CASSLLHGGTEAFF. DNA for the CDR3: TGTGCCAGCAGCTTACTTCACGGGGGCACTGAAGCTTTCTTT.

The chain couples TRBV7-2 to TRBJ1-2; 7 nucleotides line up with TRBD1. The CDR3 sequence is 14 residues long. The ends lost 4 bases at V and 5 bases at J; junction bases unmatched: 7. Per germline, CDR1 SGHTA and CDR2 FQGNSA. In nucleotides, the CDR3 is TGTGCCAGCAGCTCGAAGGGACAGATGTATGGCTACACCTTC. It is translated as CASSSKGQMYGYTF.

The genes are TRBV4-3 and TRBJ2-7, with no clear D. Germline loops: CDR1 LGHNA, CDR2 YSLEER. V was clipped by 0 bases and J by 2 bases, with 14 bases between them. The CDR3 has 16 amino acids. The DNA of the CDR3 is TGCGCCAGCAGCCAAGAATTTCGCCTAGTTACCTACGAGCAGTACTTC. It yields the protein CASSQEFRLVTYEQYF.

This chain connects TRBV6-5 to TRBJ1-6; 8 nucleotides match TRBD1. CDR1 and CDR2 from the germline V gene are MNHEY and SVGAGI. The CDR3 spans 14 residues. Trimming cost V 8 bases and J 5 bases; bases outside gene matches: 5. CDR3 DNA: TGTGCCAGCGCCTGGGGACAGGATAATTCACCCCTCCACTTT. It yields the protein CASAWGQDNSPLHF.

CDR3 loop: CASSQFKLAGGIQSYEQYF. The CDR3 bases are TGTGCCAGCAGCCAATTTAAACTAGCGGGGGGGATTCAATCCTACGAGCAGTACTTC. The J gene is TRBJ2-7, the V gene TRBV4-2, with TRBD2 identical over 13 bases. The length of the CDR3 is 19 residues. J lost 1 base, V lost 2 bases, and 11 bases had no gene match. The germline V gene has CDR1 LGHNA and CDR2 YNFKEQ.

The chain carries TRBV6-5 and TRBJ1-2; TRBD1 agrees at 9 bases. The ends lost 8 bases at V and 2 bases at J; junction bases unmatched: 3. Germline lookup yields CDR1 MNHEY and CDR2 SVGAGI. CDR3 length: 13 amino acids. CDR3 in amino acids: CASEQGANYGYTF. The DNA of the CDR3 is TGTGCCAGCGAACAGGGGGCCAACTATGGCTACACCTTC.

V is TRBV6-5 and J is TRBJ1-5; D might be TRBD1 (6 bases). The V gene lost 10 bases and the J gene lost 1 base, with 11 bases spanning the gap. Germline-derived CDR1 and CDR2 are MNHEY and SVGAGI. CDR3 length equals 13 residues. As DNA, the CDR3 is TGTGCCACAGTAGACAGGAGCAATCAGCCCCAGCATTTT. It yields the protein CATVDRSNQPQHF.

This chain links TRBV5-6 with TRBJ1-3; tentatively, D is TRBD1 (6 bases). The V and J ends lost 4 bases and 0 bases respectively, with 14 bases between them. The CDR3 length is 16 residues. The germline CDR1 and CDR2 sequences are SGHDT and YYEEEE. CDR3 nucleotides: TGTGCCAGCAGCAGCACAGGGTTTCTCTCTGGAAACACCATATATTTT. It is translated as CASSSTGFLSGNTIYF.

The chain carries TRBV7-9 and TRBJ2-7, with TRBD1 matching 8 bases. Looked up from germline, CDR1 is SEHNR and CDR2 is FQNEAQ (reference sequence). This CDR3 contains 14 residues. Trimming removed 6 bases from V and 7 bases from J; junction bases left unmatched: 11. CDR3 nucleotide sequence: TGTGCCAGCAGTAAGGACAGGGTCTCGGGTGAGCAGTACTTC. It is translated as CASSKDRVSGEQYF.

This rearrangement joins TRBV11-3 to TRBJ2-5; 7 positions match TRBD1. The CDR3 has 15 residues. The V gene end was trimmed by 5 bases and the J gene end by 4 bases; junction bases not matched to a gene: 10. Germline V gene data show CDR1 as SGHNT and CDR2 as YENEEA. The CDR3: CASSPPGSGGETQYF. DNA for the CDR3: TGTGCCAGCAGCCCGCCTGGGTCAGGGGGAGAGACCCAGTACTTC.

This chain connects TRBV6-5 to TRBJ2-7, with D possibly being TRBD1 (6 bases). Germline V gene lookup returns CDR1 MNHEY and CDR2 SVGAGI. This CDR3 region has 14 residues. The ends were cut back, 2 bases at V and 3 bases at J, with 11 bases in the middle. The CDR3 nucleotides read TGTGCCAGCAGTTACGAGGGCAGGGGCTACGAGCAGTACTTC. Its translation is CASSYEGRGYEQYF.

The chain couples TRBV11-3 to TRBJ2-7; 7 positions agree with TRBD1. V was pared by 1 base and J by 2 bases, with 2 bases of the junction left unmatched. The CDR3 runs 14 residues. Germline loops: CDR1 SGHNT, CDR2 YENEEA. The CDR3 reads CASSLGQGAYEQYF. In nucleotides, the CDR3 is TGTGCCAGCAGCTTAGGACAGGGAGCCTACGAGCAGTACTTC.

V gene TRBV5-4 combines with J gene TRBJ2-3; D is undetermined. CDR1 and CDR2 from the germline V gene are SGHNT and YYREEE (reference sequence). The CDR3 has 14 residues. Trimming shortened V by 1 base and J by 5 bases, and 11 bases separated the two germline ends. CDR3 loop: CASSLSPVQDTQYF. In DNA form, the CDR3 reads TGTGCCAGCAGCTTGTCCCCAGTCCAAGATACGCAGTATTTT.

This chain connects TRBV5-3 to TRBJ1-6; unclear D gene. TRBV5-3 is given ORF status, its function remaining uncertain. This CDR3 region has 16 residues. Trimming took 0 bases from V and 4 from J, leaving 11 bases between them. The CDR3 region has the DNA TGTGCCAGAAGCTTGGCGGGGTTCCCGTATAATTCACCCCTCCACTTT. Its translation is CARSLAGFPYNSPLHF.

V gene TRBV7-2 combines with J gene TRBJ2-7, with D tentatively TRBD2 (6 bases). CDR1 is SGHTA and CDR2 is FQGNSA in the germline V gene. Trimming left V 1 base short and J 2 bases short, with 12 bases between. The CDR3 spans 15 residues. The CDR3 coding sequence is TGTGCCAGCAGCTTAGTCGGCGGGAACCCCTACGAGCAGTACTTC. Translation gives CASSLVGGNPYEQYF.